The 17 T cell receptor beta chains below all came from one sample that was sequenced in a study of CD8+ T cells in alopecia areata. RNA extraction was followed by reverse transcription into cDNA, which acted as the sequencing template. The protocol was immunoSEQ multiplex PCR, while the TCRdb copy is restricted to in-frame clones and leaves out a portion. The table shows about 210,000 clones, with around 66% occurring only once. Treatment meaning: oral pan-JAK inhibitor, 5-10 mg twice daily. The sequencing here drew on CD4+ T cells sorted from blood, taken at approximately week 42, from a patient treated with tofacitinib. The receptors stem from a human donor with alopecia areata.

This chain connects TRBV9 to TRBJ2-4; 8 nucleotides match TRBD1. Germline CDR1 reads SGDLS; CDR2 reads YYNGEE. The CDR3 runs to 17 residues. V trimming: 0 bases; J trimming: 2 bases; junction bases outside the gene matches: 7. CDR3 protein: CASSVGGGTGSKNIQYF. The CDR3 nucleotides are TGTGCCAGCAGCGTAGGAGGGGGGACAGGTTCCAAAAACATTCAGTACTTC.

The rearrangement links TRBV7-2 to TRBJ2-3; 11 nucleotides match TRBD2. The germline V gene encodes CDR1 SGHTA and CDR2 FQGNSA. This CDR3 spans 16 amino acids. Trimming at V came to 5 bases and at J to 2 bases, leaving 6 bases not matched to a gene. CDR3 in amino acids: CASSITSGGNTDTQYF. The CDR3 nucleotides read TGTGCCAGCAGCATCACTAGCGGGGGAAACACAGATACGCAGTATTTT.

This clone was observed a single time. The chain uses TRBV7-2 and TRBJ1-5; no clear D. Trimming took off 3 bases at V and 3 bases at J, with 3 bases between the two ends. The CDR3 extends over 12 amino acids. From germline, CDR1 is SGHTA and CDR2 FQGNSA. The DNA of the CDR3 is TGTGCCAGCAGCTTGGTCAATCAGCCCCAGCATTTT. It encodes CASSLVNQPQHF.

The chain links TRBV10-3 to TRBJ2-7; a possible D gene is TRBD2 (5 bases). Looked up from germline, CDR1 is ENHRY and CDR2 is SYGVKD. V shed 4 bases and J shed 2 bases, with 9 bases lying between them. This CDR3 is 13 amino acids long. CDR3 residues: CAISVDGTYEQYF. CDR3 DNA: TGTGCCATCAGTGTGGACGGGACCTACGAGCAGTACTTC.

The V and J genes are TRBV7-6 and TRBJ2-5; no definite D call. The CDR3 loop spans 15 amino acids. From germline, CDR1 is SGHVS and CDR2 FNYEAQ. Trimming removed 0 bases at V and 6 bases at J, with 14 bases between. The CDR3 region has the DNA TGTGCCAGCAGCTTAGCCTTCAGTGTCGGTCAGACCCAGTACTTC. Protein product: CASSLAFSVGQTQYF. The full variable domain, in which reference TRBV7-6 and TRBJ2-5 provide the parts outside the CDR3, is GAGVSQSPRYKVTKRGQDVALRCDPISGHVSLYWYRQALGQGPEFLTYFNYEAQQDKSGLPNDRFSAERPEGSISTLTIQRTEQRDSAMYRCASSLAFSVGQTQYFGPGTRLLVL.

V usage is TRBV6-5 and J usage is TRBJ2-7; D unresolved. Germline-derived CDR1 and CDR2 are MNHEY and SVGAGI. Trimming pared 2 bases from V and 2 bases from J, leaving 10 bases between. The CDR3 spans 14 residues. The CDR3 is CASSYDSRTYEQYF. CDR3 nucleotides: TGTGCCAGCAGTTACGATAGCCGTACCTACGAGCAGTACTTC.

There are a few counts of this clone. This chain connects TRBV11-2 to TRBJ2-2, with 11 nucleotides matching TRBD2. Germline-derived CDR1 and CDR2 are SGHAT and FQNNGV. V shed 6 bases, J shed 8 bases, and the junction held 11 bases outside the gene matches. The CDR3 loop spans 16 amino acids. The CDR3 DNA reads as TGTGCCAGCAGGCAACTACTAGCGGGGGCCTCGGGGGAGCTGTTTTTT. It translates to CASRQLLAGASGELFF.

This clone was recorded a few times. The rearrangement uses TRBV23-1 and TRBJ1-2, with 12 bases identical to TRBD1. TRBV23-1 carries the ORF label, with uncertain function. V lost 4 bases to trimming and J lost 6 bases; unmatched junction nucleotides: 15. The length of the CDR3 is 18 residues. Written as DNA, the CDR3 is TGCGCCAGCAGTCGCCCGGGACAGGGGGCGATAAAGGTAGATGGCTACACCTTC. Translating it yields CASSRPGQGAIKVDGYTF.

This clone showed up just once. The chain is built from TRBV25-1 and TRBJ2-2; D gene uncertain. Germline CDR1 reads MGHDK; CDR2 reads SYGVNS. V shed 1 base and J shed 6 bases, with 12 bases lying between them. The CDR3 sequence is 15 residues long. The DNA of the CDR3 is TGTGCCAGCAGTGAATCGAGGACGGTACCCGGGGAGCTGTTTTTT. Protein sequence: CASSESRTVPGELFF.

The chain employs TRBV29-1 and TRBJ1-1; D gene uncertain. The V end was cut by 2 bases, the J end by 1 base, with 8 bases between. Germline values: CDR1 SQVTM, CDR2 ANQGSEA. The length of the CDR3 is 13 residues. CDR3 sequence (DNA): TGCAGCGTTGAAACCCGCCAGAACACTGAAGCTTTCTTT. Translating it yields CSVETRQNTEAFF.

J is TRBJ1-2 and V is TRBV5-1; D perhaps matches TRBD1 (6 bases). V dropped 1 base and J dropped 2 bases, with 12 bases sitting between them. Germline V lookup: CDR1 SGHRS, CDR2 YFSETQ. The CDR3 is 15 amino acids. CDR3 amino acids: CASSLQVGTNYGYTF. DNA of the CDR3: TGCGCCAGCAGCTTGCAAGTCGGGACAAACTATGGCTACACCTTC.

The chain joins TRBV6-5 to TRBJ2-3; weak D call: TRBD1 (6 bases). In germline, CDR1 is MNHEY, CDR2 SVGAGI. V lost 7 bases and J lost 0, with 11 bases in between. The CDR3 is made up of 14 amino acids. DNA of the CDR3: TGTGCCAGCAATGGCCAGGGGAGCACAGATACGCAGTATTTT. Its translation is CASNGQGSTDTQYF.

This chain uses TRBV29-1 with TRBJ2-3; D perhaps matches TRBD1 (7 bases). V dropped 6 bases and J dropped 1 base, with 17 bases sitting between them. CDR3 length: 15 amino acids. Germline CDR1 and CDR2: SQVTM and ANQGSEA. CDR3 nucleotides: TGCAGCGTCAGTACTACAGGGGAGGGCACAGATACGCAGTATTTT. Amino acid sequence: CSVSTTGEGTDTQYF.

The V call is TRBV7-8, the J call TRBJ1-5, with a tentative D call TRBD1 (5 bases). This CDR3 region has 12 residues. CDR1 is SGHVS, CDR2 FQNEAQ, per germline. V shed 6 bases and J shed 4 bases, with 7 bases lying between them. CDR3: CASSWGNQPQHF. In nucleotides, the CDR3 is TGTGCCAGCAGTTGGGGGAATCAGCCCCAGCATTTT.

This clone was detected only a few times. The rearrangement joins TRBV29-1 to TRBJ1-2; D ambiguous. Germline V lookup: CDR1 SQVTM, CDR2 ANQGSEA. The CDR3 runs 12 residues. V was shortened by 4 bases and J by 4 bases, with 10 bases between the two germline ends. The DNA of the CDR3 is TGCAGCGTTGTCGGGCGGTCCTATGGCTACACCTTC. Translating gives CSVVGRSYGYTF.

This clone was recorded at least ten times. The chain joins TRBV28 to TRBJ1-4; possible D gene TRBD1, 6 bases. Trimming removed 6 bases at V and 1 base at J, with 18 bases between. Germline V gives CDR1 MDHEN, CDR2 SYDVKM. This CDR3 has 17 residues. Here the CDR3 DNA reads TGTGCCAGCAGCCACGGGGGCGGAGACCAAACTAATGAAAAACTGTTTTTT. Its translation is CASSHGGGDQTNEKLFF. The full variable domain, its missing parts supplied by reference TRBV28 and TRBJ1-4, is DVKVTQSSRYLVKRTGEKVFLECVQDMDHENMFWYRQDPGLGLRLIYFSYDVKMKEKGDIPEGYSVSREKKERFSLILESASTNQTSMYLCASSHGGGDQTNEKLFFGSGTQLSVL.

This CDR3 is CASSSRQGIGPHEKLFF. CDR3 coding DNA: TGTGCCAGCAGCTCCCGACAGGGGATAGGGCCCCATGAAAAACTGTTTTTT. The chain joins TRBV14 to TRBJ1-4, with 8 bases fitting TRBD1. V was pared by 5 bases and J by 6 bases, with 14 bases of the junction left unmatched. Germline loops: CDR1 SGHDN, CDR2 FVKESK. CDR3 length: 17 amino acids.